The 3 T cell receptor beta chains in this list originate from one sample, sequenced in a study of shared T cell receptors in the human thymus. Method: immunoSEQ multiplex PCR; TCRdb's copy keeps in-frame clones and lacks some. The top ten hold less than 0.04% of the sample, which has roughly 68,000 clones, over 90% seen once. The sample taken for sequencing was thymocytes. Receptors were obtained from a human donor.

The chain links TRBV5-1 to TRBJ1-6; TRBD1 aligns across 7 bases. Germline lookup yields CDR1 SGHRS and CDR2 YFSETQ. V shed 0 bases and J 3 bases; nucleotides not matched to a gene: 9. The CDR3 runs to 18 residues. CDR3 amino acids: CASSLGSPQGIYNSPLHF. CDR3 sequence (DNA): TGCGCCAGCAGCTTGGGGTCACCACAGGGGATCTATAATTCACCCCTCCACTTT.

Only one count was recorded for this clone. The J gene is TRBJ1-2, the V gene TRBV7-9; D uncertain. Between the trimmed V and J ends, which lost 5 bases and 5 bases, there was a span of 12 bases. Germline-derived CDR1 and CDR2 are SEHNR and FQNEAQ (reference sequence). There are 13 residues in the CDR3. The DNA for the CDR3 is TGTGCCAGCAGCCCAAGGGAGGAGTATGGCTACACCTTC. Its translation is CASSPREEYGYTF.

CDR3: CSANRGDIQYF. In nucleotides, the CDR3 is TGCAGTGCGAACAGGGGGGACATTCAGTACTTC. J is TRBJ2-4 and V is TRBV20-1, with 8 bases matching TRBD1. This CDR3 spans 11 amino acids. V was clipped by 6 bases and J by 8 bases; unmatched bases: 3. Germline V gene sequence: CDR1 DFQATT, CDR2 SNEGSKA (reference sequence).